These 5 T cell receptor beta chains were all obtained from the same sample, sequenced in a study of cytomegalovirus exposure and HLA in healthy donors. Researchers ran the PCR with 60 Vbeta and 13 Jbeta primers. Assay: immunoSEQ multiplex PCR; the TCRdb copy retains only in-frame clones and omits some. The sample totals tens of thousands of clones. Sequenced sample: PBMCs. Receptor source: a female donor in good health and CMV-seronegative.

The CDR3 DNA follows: TGTGCCAGCTCACCGGTAGGGGCCACCGGGGAGCTGTTTTTT. Translating gives CASSPVGATGELFF. The chain recombines TRBV18 with TRBJ2-2, with a tentative D call TRBD1 (5 bases). This CDR3 is 14 amino acids long. The V end was cut by 3 bases, the J end by 4 bases, with 9 bases between. Looked up from germline, CDR1 is KGHSH and CDR2 is LQKENI.

The genes are TRBV9 and TRBJ1-5, with TRBD1 matching 7 bases. V was pared by 5 bases and J by 4 bases, with 3 bases of the junction left unmatched. The CDR3 loop spans 13 amino acids. CDR1 is SGDLS and CDR2 is YYNGEE in the germline V gene. CDR3 bases: TGTGCCAGCAGTGACAGGGAAAATCAGCCCCAGCATTTT. Translating gives CASSDRENQPQHF. Together with reference TRBV9 and TRBJ1-5, the CDR3 gives the full variable domain: DSGVTQTPKHLITATGQRVTLRCSPRSGDLSVYWYQQSLDQGLQFLIQYYNGEERAKGNILERFSAQQFPDLHSELNLSSLELGDSALYFCASSDRENQPQHFGDGTRLSIL.

The chain joins TRBV9 to TRBJ2-7, with TRBD1 as a possible D gene (6 bases). V was pared by 1 base and J by 2 bases, with 13 bases between. The CDR3 length is 15 residues. Germline-derived CDR1 and CDR2 are SGDLS and YYNGEE. The CDR3 DNA reads TGTGCCAGCAGCGTAAACCCAGGGGATACCTACGAGCAGTACTTC. As protein: CASSVNPGDTYEQYF.

This chain uses TRBV5-5 with TRBJ2-7; 10 bases match TRBD2. The J segment lost 2 bases and the V segment lost 3 bases, leaving 5 bases of the junction unmatched. CDR3 size: 15 residues. The germline V gene encodes CDR1 SGHKS and CDR2 YYEKEE (reference sequence). The CDR3 is CASSYLAGDAYEQYF. The CDR3 DNA follows: TGTGCCAGCAGCTACCTAGCGGGGGACGCCTACGAGCAGTACTTC.

The chain has TRBV18 and TRBJ1-6; 9 bases are shared with TRBD1. Germline V CDR1 and CDR2: KGHSH, LQKENI. J gave up 7 bases and V 3 bases, and 1 base lay outside the gene matches. CDR3 length: 14 residues. The CDR3 loop reads CASSPGTGNSPLHF. DNA for the CDR3: TGTGCCAGCTCACCCGGGACAGGGAATTCACCCCTCCACTTT.